The 24 T cell receptor beta chains below come from one sample, sequenced in a study of shared clonotypes between healthy human individuals (dated by TCRdb to about 2020). For the CD8 naive samples, CD45RO-negative cells were positively selected for CCR7, yielding a CD45RA+CCR7+ population from which TemRA cells were excluded. The method behind the library was the immunoSEQ multiplex PCR assay. This is the immuneACCESS table as TCRdb keeps it, with only in-frame sequences that have V and J called. A part of the clones is gone; compared with another copy, unresolved V genes explain less than half, and the rest is unexplained. The table for this sample lists under 1 million clones; about 97% of them were counted only once. Clones ranked in the top ten supply under 0.3% of the sample. The sequencing sample was made of naive CD8+ T cells sorted from blood. The cell subset or site label here, explained by the study, means: CD45RA+CCR7+. These TCRs come from a man aged 25-45 years in good health.

The genes are TRBV28 and TRBJ1-2, with D perhaps TRBD1 (6 bases). Germline values: CDR1 MDHEN, CDR2 SYDVKM. V lost 3 bases, J lost 4 bases, and 12 bases lay in between. The CDR3 covers 14 residues. The CDR3 is CASSFSGATYGYTF. In DNA form, the CDR3 reads TGTGCCAGCAGTTTTTCAGGGGCGACCTATGGCTACACCTTC.

The rearrangement joins TRBV7-9 to TRBJ2-3, with 14 bases matching TRBD2. Unmatched junction bases numbered 13, after V lost 5 bases and J lost 3 bases. CDR3 length equals 19 residues. CDR1 and CDR2 from the germline V gene are SEHNR and FQNEAQ (reference sequence). CDR3 loop: CASSISGTSGSPGTDTQYF. In DNA form, the CDR3 reads TGTGCCAGCAGCATCTCCGGGACTAGCGGGAGCCCCGGGACAGATACGCAGTATTTT.

V and J are TRBV28 and TRBJ2-3; no clear D. There are 12 residues in the CDR3. Germline V gene lookup returns CDR1 MDHEN and CDR2 SYDVKM. The V gene lost 6 bases and the J gene lost 1 base, with 5 bases spanning the gap. CDR3 sequence: CASRLGTDTQYF. DNA for the CDR3: TGTGCCAGCAGACTTGGCACAGATACGCAGTATTTT.

The chain combines TRBV11-3 with TRBJ1-1, with 8 bases fitting TRBD1. CDR3 length equals 13 residues. Germline-derived CDR1 and CDR2 are SGHNT and YENEEA. Germline trimming cut 5 bases from V and 2 bases from J; bases unmatched to any gene: 1. The CDR3 sequence: CASSDRGNTEAFF. The CDR3 DNA reads TGTGCCAGCAGCGACAGGGGTAACACTGAAGCTTTCTTT.

The chain links TRBV28 to TRBJ2-1; TRBD2 is a possible D gene (5 bases). V gave up 6 bases and J gave up 6 bases, with 15 bases separating them. This CDR3 spans 14 amino acids. Germline CDR1 reads MDHEN; CDR2 reads SYDVKM. CDR3 coding DNA: TGTGCCAGCAGCCATCGAGGGCCTATCAATGAGCAGTTCTTC. Its protein is CASSHRGPINEQFF.

The chain links TRBV9 to TRBJ1-2, with D unclear. Germline V gene data show CDR1 as SGDLS and CDR2 as YYNGEE. The CDR3 is 12 residues long. Trimming took off 0 bases at V and 4 bases at J, with 4 bases between the two ends. CDR3 loop: CASSVGGYGYTF. Here the CDR3 DNA reads TGTGCCAGCAGCGTAGGGGGCTATGGCTACACCTTC.

The CDR3: CASAEPYNEQFF. As DNA, the CDR3 is TGTGCCAGCGCAGAGCCCTACAATGAGCAGTTCTTC. The chain couples TRBV7-8 to TRBJ2-1; D is unclear. The germline gives CDR1 SGHVS, CDR2 FQNEAQ. Trimming stripped 8 bases from V and 2 bases from J, with 7 bases between. The CDR3 totals 12 residues.

The chain employs TRBV5-1 and TRBJ2-5; 9 bases align to TRBD1. The germline V gene encodes CDR1 SGHRS and CDR2 YFSETQ. After removal of 5 bases from V and 4 bases from J, the junction contained 9 bases not matched to a gene. The CDR3 sequence is 15 residues long. The CDR3 coding sequence is TGCGCCAGCAGGAAAACTCCGGGACAGGGAGAGACCCAGTACTTC. It encodes CASRKTPGQGETQYF.

This clone has just one count. The rearrangement uses TRBV14 and TRBJ2-1; no clear D gene. With 5 bases removed from V and 7 bases from J, the gap between germline ends came to 9 bases. Germline CDR1 is SGHDN and CDR2 is FVKESK. The CDR3 extends over 12 amino acids. CDR3 amino acids: CASSSYLNEQFF. CDR3 DNA: TGTGCCAGCAGCTCCTATCTTAATGAGCAGTTCTTC.

This chain links TRBV10-2 with TRBJ2-6; TRBD2 might be the D (6 bases). From germline, CDR1 is WSHSY and CDR2 SAAADI. The CDR3 runs 18 residues. V gave up 6 bases and J gave up 2 bases, with 20 bases separating them. In DNA form, the CDR3 reads TGCGCCAGCAGGGGGGAAGAGGGAGGATGGCCTGGGGCCAACGTCCTGACTTTC. This gives the protein CASRGEEGGWPGANVLTF.

As for this clone: This specimen includes other DNA sequences encoding the same CDR3. V gene TRBV27 combines with J gene TRBJ1-1; D is undetermined. Trimming left V 2 bases short and J 0 bases short, with 4 bases between. The CDR3 contains 13 residues. Germline V CDR1 and CDR2: MNHEY, SMNVEV (reference sequence). In nucleotides, the CDR3 is TGTGCCAGCAGTTTAAGTGTGAACACTGAAGCTTTCTTT. It specifies CASSLSVNTEAFF.

This chain uses TRBV11-2 with TRBJ2-7; TRBD2 is a possible D gene (5 bases). The germline V and J ends were trimmed by 4 bases and 4 bases, with 14 bases remaining between them. Looked up from germline, CDR1 is SGHAT and CDR2 is FQNNGV. CDR3 size: 14 residues. In DNA, the CDR3 is TGTGCCAGCAGCTCCTCCTCGGGGTGGTACGAGCAGTACTTC. Residues: CASSSSSGWYEQYF. Full variable domain (outside the CDR3, taken from reference TRBV11-2 and TRBJ2-7): EAGVAQSPRYKIIEKRQSVAFWCNPISGHATLYWYQQILGQGPKLLIQFQNNGVVDDSQLPKDRFSAERLKGVDSTLKIQPAKLEDSAVYLCASSSSSGWYEQYFGPGTRLTVT.

The V and J genes are TRBV7-2 and TRBJ2-2; the match to TRBD2 covers 7 bases. The CDR3 length is 15 residues. Losses at the gene ends were 5 bases for V and 2 bases for J; bases not matched to a gene: 5. Germline CDR1 is SGHTA and CDR2 is FQGNSA. CDR3 DNA sequence: TGTGCCAGCAGCCCGAGGGACTACAACACCGGGGAGCTGTTTTTT. Translation gives CASSPRDYNTGELFF.

The chain combines TRBV9 with TRBJ2-7; D ambiguous. CDR1 and CDR2 from the germline V gene are SGDLS and YYNGEE. The length of the CDR3 is 15 residues. V lost 0 bases and J lost 3, with 13 bases in between. The CDR3 DNA reads TGTGCCAGCAGCGTAGGAGGACGGCCCAACTACGAGCAGTACTTC. This translates into CASSVGGRPNYEQYF. Full variable domain (outside the CDR3, taken from reference TRBV9 and TRBJ2-7): DSGVTQTPKHLITATGQRVTLRCSPRSGDLSVYWYQQSLDQGLQFLIQYYNGEERAKGNILERFSAQQFPDLHSELNLSSLELGDSALYFCASSVGGRPNYEQYFGPGTRLTVT.

This chain uses TRBV7-6 with TRBJ2-1; a weak D match, TRBD1 (5 bases). The CDR3 loop spans 16 amino acids. Looked up from germline, CDR1 is SGHVS and CDR2 is FNYEAQ. V was clipped by 1 base and J by 9 bases, with 19 bases between them. CDR3 amino acids: CASSLGWGRSRGEQFF. For the CDR3, the DNA is TGTGCCAGCAGCTTAGGGTGGGGTCGCTCAAGGGGTGAGCAGTTCTTC.

The V call is TRBV29-1, the J call TRBJ1-2; a possible D gene is TRBD1 (6 bases). Between the trimmed V and J ends, which lost 0 bases and 8 bases, there was a span of 13 bases. Germline CDR1 is SQVTM and CDR2 is ANQGSEA. This CDR3 has 13 residues. The CDR3 protein is CSVEDRGPGGYTF. The CDR3 region has the DNA TGCAGCGTTGAAGACAGGGGACCGGGAGGCTACACCTTC.

This chain joins TRBV7-9 and TRBJ2-7, with D perhaps TRBD1 (6 bases). Looked up from germline, CDR1 is SEHNR and CDR2 is FQNEAQ (reference sequence). With 1 base removed from V and 1 base from J, the gap between germline ends came to 14 bases. This CDR3 has 16 amino acids. The DNA of the CDR3 is TGTGCCAGCAGCTTAGTCAAGACAGGACCTTCCTACGAGCAGTACTTC. Protein product: CASSLVKTGPSYEQYF.

The chain carries TRBV2 and TRBJ2-7, with no clear D. This CDR3 comprises 14 residues. V was shortened by 1 base and J by 0 bases, with 7 bases between the two germline ends. Germline lookup yields CDR1 SNHLY and CDR2 FYNNEI. CDR3 sequence: CASSEGGASYEQYF. The CDR3 DNA reads TGTGCCAGCAGTGAAGGCGGAGCCTCCTACGAGCAGTACTTC.

V gene TRBV28 combines with J gene TRBJ1-2, with 7 bases aligning to TRBD1. J was trimmed by 2 bases and V by 2 bases; bases with no gene match: 2. CDR3 length: 14 residues. The germline V gene encodes CDR1 MDHEN and CDR2 SYDVKM. CDR3 bases: TGTGCCAGCAGTTTAGCAGGGGGAAACTATGGCTACACCTTC. Translating gives CASSLAGGNYGYTF.

The CDR3 DNA is TGTGCCAGCAGCCTGAGGGCGGCAACCAGTTACACTGAAGCTTTCTTT. It specifies CASSLRAATSYTEAFF. The chain recombines TRBV9 with TRBJ1-1; D ambiguous. The CDR3 consists of 16 residues. Germline V CDR1 and CDR2: SGDLS, YYNGEE. The germline V and J ends were trimmed by 4 bases and 3 bases, with 19 bases remaining between them.

This chain joins TRBV27 and TRBJ2-6; D gene uncertain. CDR1 and CDR2 from the germline V gene are MNHEY and SMNVEV (reference sequence). The CDR3 consists of 16 residues. V was trimmed by 5 bases and J by 0 bases, leaving 11 bases between them. The CDR3 reads CASSPSPSSGANVLTF. CDR3 bases: TGTGCCAGCAGTCCATCCCCTAGCTCTGGGGCCAACGTCCTGACTTTC.

The chain links TRBV18 to TRBJ1-1; the D is unclear. The CDR3 totals 14 residues. Germline-derived CDR1 and CDR2 are KGHSH and LQKENI. The ends were cut back, 3 bases at V and 4 bases at J, with 12 bases in the middle. CDR3 DNA sequence: TGTGCCAGCTCACCGCCCGGTGGGTCCACTGAAGCTTTCTTT. Translated, it gives CASSPPGGSTEAFF.

The chain couples TRBV27 to TRBJ2-3; 12 bases agree with TRBD2. This CDR3 spans 17 amino acids. CDR1 MNHEY and CDR2 SMNVEV come from the germline V gene (reference sequence). V lost 5 bases and J lost 4; bases outside the gene matches: 10. In DNA, the CDR3 is TGTGCCAGCAGTCCTACACGACTAGCGGGAGAGGCAGATACGCAGTATTTT. As protein: CASSPTRLAGEADTQYF.

The rearrangement links TRBV10-3 to TRBJ1-2; TRBD1 is a possible D gene (6 bases). Germline lookup yields CDR1 ENHRY and CDR2 SYGVKD. The CDR3 extends over 15 amino acids. V lost 5 bases and J lost 4, with 17 bases in between. CDR3 coding DNA: TGTGCCATCAGTACTACAGGGAGTCCCTCCTATGGCTACACCTTC. Its translation is CAISTTGSPSYGYTF.